The clone carrying this T cell receptor beta chain was observed many times. Its antigen remains unidentified. Patients were aged 18 to 65, had disease duration under 2 months, and had newly diagnosed hyperthyroidism. Diagnoses rested on clinical symptoms, serum thyroxine and TRAb, thyroid ultrasound and orbital computed tomography. RNA transcripts served as the template for amplifying TCR beta CDR3 regions. The HTBI set primed first-round TCR CDR3 RT-PCR. TCRdb reprocessed the multiplex PCR reads with MiXCR, giving one entry per CDR3 protein. The sample carries around 300,000 distinct CDR3 sequences, approximately 15% recorded once. This entry belongs to a study of T cells in Graves' hyperthyroidism and ophthalmopathy. Broader study findings: Within blood appeared most thyroid clonotypes that had expanded above 0.001.

Trimming removed 8 bases at V and 2 bases at J, with 13 bases between. Germline-derived CDR1 and CDR2 are MNHNS and SASEGT. This CDR3 has 13 residues. This clonotype originated in a woman between 35 and 50 years old with Graves' hyperthyroidism. The specimen sequenced was blood. The genes are TRBV6-1 and TRBJ2-7; D not resolved. CDR3 nucleotides: TGTGCCAGCTGGGCGGCGCAGGCCTACGAGCAGTACTTC. Its protein product is CASWAAQAYEQYF.